A selection of T cell receptor beta chains follows, all from one sample in a study of T cells after yellow fever vaccination. TCRdb re-called the 5' RACE reads with MiXCR, one entry per CDR3 protein. Of 350,000 or so distinct CDR3 sequences listed, 8% to 9.5% were seen once; the top ten hold 17%. Sequenced here: PBMCs, sampled about 49 days after the first yellow fever vaccination. The receptor source for this set is a man younger than 35 who received the YFV17D yellow fever vaccine. The CDR3 runs from the conserved cysteine through the conserved F or W. The D gene is left open where the match is weak. Clone size is stated in some rows and not others, as once, few, many or a class when expanded.

>TRBJ1-6|NA|TRBV6-5|NA
CASSLGVRAPLHF
TGTGCCAGCAGCTTAGGGGTGAGGGCTCCCCTCCACTTT
>TRBJ2-4|TRBD1|TRBV2|few
CASRYRDRSKNIQYF
TGTGCCAGCAGGTACCGGGACAGATCCAAAAACATTCAGTACTTC
>TRBJ1-2|NA|TRBV4-1|NA
CASSHLRGQGTSGYTF
TGCGCCAGCAGCCACCTACGAGGGCAGGGGACCTCTGGCTACACCTTC
>TRBJ2-5|NA|TRBV14|few
CASSQEPQLVGATQYF
TGTGCCAGCAGCCAAGAACCCCAACTAGTAGGGGCGACCCAGTACTTC
>TRBJ2-1|NA|TRBV24-1|NA
CATSDFQGDEQFF
TGTGCCACCAGTGATTTCCAGGGTGATGAGCAGTTCTTC
>TRBJ1-2|NA|TRBV12-3/TRBV12-4|many
CASSLIQGPMGYTF
TGTGCCAGCAGTTTAATTCAGGGGCCTATGGGCTACACCTTC
>TRBJ2-2|TRBD2|TRBV7-3|many
CASSPPGTSGATGELFF
TGTGCCAGCAGCCCCCCGGGCACTAGCGGAGCCACCGGGGAGCTGTTTTTT
>TRBJ1-1|NA|TRBV6-5|NA
CASSHRDPLWTEAFF
TGTGCCAGCAGTCACAGGGACCCCCTGTGGACTGAAGCTTTCTTT
>TRBJ2-7|TRBD1|TRBV5-1|NA
CASSDRQGIYEQYF
TGCGCCAGCAGCGACAGACAGGGGATCTACGAGCAGTACTTC
>TRBJ1-4|TRBD1|TRBV5-1|many
CASSVVPPGQEQHEKLFF
TGCGCCAGCAGCGTTGTTCCTCCGGGACAGGAGCAACATGAAAAACTGTTTTTT
>TRBJ2-7|NA|TRBV10-2|NA
CASSEVGTNSYEQYF
TGCGCCAGCAGTGAAGTGGGGACAAACTCCTACGAGCAGTACTTC
>TRBJ2-1|NA|TRBV7-2|many
CASTQTGVSFNNEQFF
TGTGCCAGCACCCAGACCGGGGTGAGTTTTAACAATGAGCAGTTCTTC
>TRBJ2-3|TRBD2|TRBV9|NA
CASSVSGDLTDTQYF
TGTGCCAGCAGCGTTAGCGGGGACCTCACAGATACGCAGTATTTT
>TRBJ2-2|NA|TRBV7-2|many
CASSRGASNTGELFF
TGTGCCAGCAGTCGCGGGGCTAGCAACACCGGGGAGCTGTTTTTT
>TRBJ2-5|NA|TRBV6-2/TRBV6-3|NA
CASRQWEGETQYF
TGTGCCAGCAGACAATGGGAAGGAGAGACCCAGTACTTC
>TRBJ2-1|NA|TRBV24-1|NA
CATSDLRDEQFF
TGTGCCACCAGTGACCTGAGAGATGAGCAGTTCTTC
>TRBJ2-3|NA|TRBV5-6|NA
CASSPEGWVTDTQYF
TGTGCCAGCAGCCCTGAGGGGTGGGTCACAGATACGCAGTATTTT
>TRBJ1-5|NA|TRBV7-2|few
CASSLGPPKPQHF
TGTGCCAGCAGCTTAGGGCCACCCAAGCCCCAGCATTTT
>TRBJ2-7|NA|TRBV3-1|NA
CASSPWGSSSEQYF
TGTGCCAGCAGCCCCTGGGGTTCCTCCAGCGAGCAGTACTTC
>TRBJ2-7|NA|TRBV5-1|NA
CASSQGLIYEQYF
TGCGCCAGCAGCCAAGGACTAATCTACGAGCAGTACTTC
>TRBJ1-3|NA|TRBV10-3|NA
CAINPGNTIYF
TGTGCCATCAATCCTGGAAACACCATATATTTT
>TRBJ1-3|NA|TRBV27|few
CASSQGAARNTIYF
TGTGCCAGCAGTCAAGGGGCAGCGAGAAACACCATATATTTT
>TRBJ2-5|NA|TRBV20-1|NA
CSARGSPQETQYF
TGCAGTGCTAGGGGGAGTCCGCAAGAGACCCAGTACTTC
>TRBJ2-2|NA|TRBV2|many
CASGFSKGRNTGELFF
TGTGCCAGCGGGTTCAGTAAGGGAAGGAACACCGGGGAGCTGTTTTTT
>TRBJ1-2|NA|TRBV7-2|few
CASSQGVGLSYGYTF
TGTGCCAGCAGCCAAGGAGTAGGGCTGAGTTATGGCTACACCTTC
>TRBJ2-3|NA|TRBV19|NA
CASSIGREEDTQYF
TGTGCCAGTAGTATAGGACGGGAAGAAGATACGCAGTATTTT
>TRBJ2-1|NA|TRBV6-5|NA
CASSYRGAGYNEQFF
TGTGCCAGCAGTTACAGGGGGGCGGGTTACAATGAGCAGTTCTTC
>TRBJ2-7|TRBD2|TRBV20-1|few
CSASWLAGAEQYF
TGCAGTGCTAGCTGGCTAGCGGGGGCCGAGCAGTACTTC
>TRBJ2-1|NA|TRBV6-1|many
CASRAEGASSYNEQFF
TGTGCCAGCAGGGCGGAGGGCGCGAGCTCCTACAATGAGCAGTTCTTC
>TRBJ2-7|TRBD2|TRBV9|NA
CASSRSGGSSYEQYF
TGTGCCAGCAGCCGTAGCGGGGGGAGCTCCTACGAGCAGTACTTC
>TRBJ2-3|NA|TRBV7-3|few
CASRSLDPGVSDTQYF
TGTGCCAGCCGCAGCTTAGATCCAGGGGTGTCAGATACGCAGTATTTT
>TRBJ1-1|NA|TRBV4-1|NA
CASGPGLNTEAFF
TGTGCCAGCGGCCCCGGGCTGAACACTGAAGCTTTCTTT
>TRBJ2-1|NA|TRBV2|few
CASSDRGGSYNEQFF
TGTGCCAGCAGTGATAGGGGGGGCTCGTACAATGAGCAGTTCTTC
>TRBJ1-4|NA|TRBV25-1|NA
CASSPGDRAFATNEKLFF
TGTGCCAGCAGTCCCGGGGACCGGGCCTTTGCAACTAATGAAAAACTGTTTTTT
>TRBJ1-1|NA|TRBV13|few
CASSLRYEMNTEAFF
TGTGCCAGCAGCCTCCGGTACGAAATGAACACTGAAGCTTTCTTT
>TRBJ2-1|NA|TRBV6-2/TRBV6-3|NA
CASSYFSYNEQFF
TGTGCCAGCAGTTACTTCAGTTACAATGAGCAGTTCTTC
>TRBJ2-7|NA|TRBV3-1|many
CASSLGLRYEQYF
TGTGCCAGCAGCCTCGGACTTCGCTACGAGCAGTACTTC
>TRBJ1-4|NA|TRBV5-1|many
CASSSDSFNEKLFF
TGCGCCAGCAGCTCCGACAGTTTTAATGAAAAACTGTTTTTT
>TRBJ1-5|TRBD1|TRBV27|NA
CASTVSGDRGLPQHF
TGTGCCAGCACCGTGAGTGGGGACAGGGGACTACCCCAGCATTTT
>TRBJ2-1|NA|TRBV4-3|NA
CASSQDGNRYNEQFF
TGCGCCAGCAGCCAAGATGGGAACAGATACAATGAGCAGTTCTTC
>TRBJ2-1|NA|TRBV14|few
CASSQDPGSGNEQFF
TGTGCCAGCAGCCAAGATCCAGGAAGCGGCAATGAGCAGTTCTTC
>TRBJ1-5|NA|TRBV12-3/TRBV12-4|many
CASTTRGPEPQHF
TGTGCCAGCACCACTCGGGGGCCGGAGCCCCAGCATTTT
>TRBJ2-6|TRBD1|TRBV12-3/TRBV12-4|few
CASTGTAAGANVLTF
TGTGCCAGCACCGGGACAGCGGCCGGGGCCAACGTCCTGACTTTC
>TRBJ2-5|TRBD1|TRBV4-3|NA
CASSPGTGPKTQYF
TGCGCCAGCAGCCCTGGGACAGGGCCGAAGACCCAGTACTTC
>TRBJ2-1|TRBD2|TRBV7-9|NA
CASSLVPSGSSYNEQFF
TGTGCCAGCAGCTTAGTGCCTAGCGGGAGCTCCTACAATGAGCAGTTCTTC
>TRBJ1-2|NA|TRBV7-9|few
CASSPPHRVDYGYTF
TGTGCCAGCAGCCCCCCTCACAGGGTCGACTATGGCTACACCTTC
>TRBJ2-7|NA|TRBV6-1|few
CASSVGQPSYEQYF
TGTGCCAGCAGCGTCGGACAGCCCTCCTACGAGCAGTACTTC
>TRBJ2-7|TRBD2|TRBV18|NA
CASSPPLYGGARYEQYF
TGTGCCAGCTCACCACCTCTGTACGGGGGGGCCAGATACGAGCAGTACTTC